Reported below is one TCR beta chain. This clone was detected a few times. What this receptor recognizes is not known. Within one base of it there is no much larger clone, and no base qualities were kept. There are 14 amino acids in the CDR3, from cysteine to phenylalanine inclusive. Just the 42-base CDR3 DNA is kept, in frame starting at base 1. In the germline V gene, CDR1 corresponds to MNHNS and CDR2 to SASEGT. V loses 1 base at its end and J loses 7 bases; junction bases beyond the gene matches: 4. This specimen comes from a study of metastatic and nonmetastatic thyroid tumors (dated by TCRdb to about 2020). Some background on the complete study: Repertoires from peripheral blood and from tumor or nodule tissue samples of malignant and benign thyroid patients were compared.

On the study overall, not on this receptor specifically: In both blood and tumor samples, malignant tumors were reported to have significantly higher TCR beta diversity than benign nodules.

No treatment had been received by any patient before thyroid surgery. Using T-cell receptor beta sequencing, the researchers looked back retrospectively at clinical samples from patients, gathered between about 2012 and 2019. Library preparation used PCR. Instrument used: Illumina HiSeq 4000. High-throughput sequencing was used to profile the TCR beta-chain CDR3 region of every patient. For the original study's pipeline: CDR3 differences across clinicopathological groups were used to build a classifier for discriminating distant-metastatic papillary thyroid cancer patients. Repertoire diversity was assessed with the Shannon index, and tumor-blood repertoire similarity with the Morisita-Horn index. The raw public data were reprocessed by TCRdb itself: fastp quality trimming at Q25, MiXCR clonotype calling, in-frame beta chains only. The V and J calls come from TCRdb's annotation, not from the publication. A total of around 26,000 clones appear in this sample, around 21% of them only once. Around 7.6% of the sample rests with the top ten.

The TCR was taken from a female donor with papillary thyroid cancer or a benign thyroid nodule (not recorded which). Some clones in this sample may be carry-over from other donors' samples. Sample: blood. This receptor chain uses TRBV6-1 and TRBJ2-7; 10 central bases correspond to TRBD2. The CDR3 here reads CASSEDVSGREQYF. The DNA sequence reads TGTGCCAGCAGTGAAGATGTTAGCGGGAGGGAGCAGTACTTC.